Listed below are T cell receptor gamma chains from one sample, sequenced in a study of Vδ1+ human thymocytes. TCRdb reran clone calling via CATT on the multiplex PCR reads. The sample consists of tens of thousands of gamma-chain clones, roughly a fifth of them appearing once. The sample was Vdelta1+ gamma-delta thymocytes from the thymus. The receptors shown here come from a boy under two years old who had congenital heart surgery. Both conserved end residues are part of each CDR3. Each record gives: V gene, clone size, J gene, CDR3 length, CDR3 DNA, CDR3 protein. Size is omitted from some rows. Given values are once, few, many or a class for expanded clones.

>TRGV3|few|TRGJ1/TRGJ2|11
TGTGCCACCCGCGCCGGTTATAAGAAACTCTTT
CATRAGYKKLF
>TRGV5|few|TRGJ1/TRGJ2|11
TGTGCCACCTGGGACCCAAATAAGAAACTCTTT
CATWDPNKKLF
>TRGV4|NA|TRGJ1/TRGJ2|15
TGTGCCACCTGGCCCGAGCCCCCGAATTATTATAAGAAACTCTTT
CATWPEPPNYYKKLF
>TRGV2|medium-sized|TRGJ1/TRGJ2|13
TGTGCCACCTGGGACGGGCCGTGGTATAAGAAACTCTTT
CATWDGPWYKKLF
>TRGV9|few|TRGJ1/TRGJ2|14
TGTGCCTTGTGGGAGGTCCCCAATTATTATAAGAAACTCTTT
CALWEVPNYYKKLF
>TRGV9|few|TRGJ1/TRGJ2|9
TGTGCTCATACCCTCAAGAAACTCTTT
CAHTLKKLF
>TRGV4|few|TRGJP2|10
TGTGCCGGAAGTGATTGGATCGAGACGTTT
CAGSDWIETF
>TRGV9|few|TRGJ1/TRGJ2|10
TGTGCCTTGTGGGAGGTGCGTCGGCTCTTT
CALWEVRRLF
>TRGV5|NA|TRGJ1/TRGJ2|14
TGTGCCACCTGGGACAGGCCTGGGCATTATAAGAAACTCTTT
CATWDRPGHYKKLF
>TRGV4|few|TRGJ1/TRGJ2|14
TGTGCCACCTGGGATGGGCTTAGTTATTATAAGAAACTCTTT
CATWDGLSYYKKLF
>TRGV9|few|TRGJ1/TRGJ2|11
TGTGCCTTGTGGGTCGTTTATAAGAAACTCTTT
CALWVVYKKLF
>TRGV3|NA|TRGJ1/TRGJ2|14
TGTGCCACCTGGGACAGGAGCTATTATTATAAGAAACTCTTT
CATWDRSYYYKKLF
>TRGV5|few|TRGJ1/TRGJ2|12
TGTGCCACCTGGGACAGGCACCCCGAGAAACTCTTT
CATWDRHPEKLF
>TRGV4|few|TRGJ1/TRGJ2|15
TGTGCCACCTGGGATGGGGGCTCGAATTATTATAAGAAACTCTTT
CATWDGGSNYYKKLF
>TRGV8|NA|TRGJ1/TRGJ2|12
TGTGCCACCTGGGATAGGCTTTCGAAGAAACTCTTT
CATWDRLSKKLF
>TRGV9|NA|TRGJ1/TRGJ2|15
TGTGCCTTGTGGGAGCCCCAGGGGGATTATTATAAGAAACTCTTT
CALWEPQGDYYKKLF
>TRGV9|once|TRGJ1/TRGJ2|14
TGTGCCTTGTGGGAGGTGGCTTTGGGTTATAAGAAACTCTTT
CALWEVALGYKKLF
>TRGV3|few|TRGJ1/TRGJ2|11
TGTGCCACCTGGGACACCATTAGGAAACTCTTT
CATWDTIRKLF
>TRGV4|NA|TRGJ1/TRGJ2|13
TGTGCCACCTGGGATACCCGGGGAGGTAAGAAACTCTTT
CATWDTRGGKKLF
>TRGV9|few|TRGJ1/TRGJ2|15
TGTGCCTTGTGGGAGGTCCATCAGAATTATTATAAGAAACTCTTT
CALWEVHQNYYKKLF
>TRGV9|NA|TRGJ1/TRGJ2|11
TGTGCCTTGTGGGGGGCCTTTAAGAAACTCTTT
CALWGAFKKLF
>TRGV3|NA|TRGJ1/TRGJ2|14
TGTGCCACCTGGGACGACCAAGGTTATTATAAGAAACTCTTT
CATWDDQGYYKKLF
>TRGV4|NA|TRGJ1/TRGJ2|13
TGTGCCACCTGGGATGGGCAAAAGTATAAGAAACTCTTT
CATWDGQKYKKLF
>TRGV2|NA|TRGJP1|15
TGTGCCACCTGGGGTATATATACCACTGGTTGGTTCAAGATATTT
CATWGIYTTGWFKIF
>TRGV2|NA|TRGJ1/TRGJ2|13
TGTGCCACCTGGGACGGGCGTAATTATAAGAAACTCTTT
CATWDGRNYKKLF
>TRGV3|NA|TRGJ1/TRGJ2|12
TGTGCCACCTGGGACAGTTTCTATAAGAAACTCTTT
CATWDSFYKKLF
>TRGV4|few|TRGJ1/TRGJ2|12
TGTGCCACCTGGGATACCTTATATCAGAAACTCTTT
CATWDTLYQKLF
>TRGV9|NA|TRGJ1/TRGJ2|12
TGTGCCTTGTGGGAGGAGGATTATAAGAAACTCTTT
CALWEEDYKKLF
>TRGV3|NA|TRGJ1/TRGJ2|14
TGTGCCACCTGGGACAGGGCAGTGAATTATAAGAAACTCTTT
CATWDRAVNYKKLF
>TRGV9|medium-sized|TRGJ1/TRGJ2|11
TGTGCCTTGTGGGAGGCCCGTAAGAAACTCTTT
CALWEARKKLF
>TRGV4|NA|TRGJ1/TRGJ2|12
TGTGCCCCTCCCCGGCTTTATTATAAGAAACTCTTT
CAPPRLYYKKLF
>TRGV4|few|TRGJ1/TRGJ2|13
TGTGCCACCTGGGGGGGGTTAGGGTATAAGAAACTCTTT
CATWGGLGYKKLF
>TRGV5|NA|TRGJ1/TRGJ2|14
TGTGCCACCTGGGACGGTCTTGATTGGCGGGAGAAACTCTTT
CATWDGLDWREKLF
>TRGV9|NA|TRGJ1/TRGJ2|13
TGTGCCTTGTGGGAGTTACCCTGCCCTAAGAAACTCTTT
CALWELPCPKKLF
>TRGV4|NA|TRGJ1/TRGJ2|14
TGTGCCACCTGGGATGCCGGGGGATATTATAAGAAACTCTTT
CATWDAGGYYKKLF
>TRGV9|NA|TRGJP|15
TGTGCCTTGTTCCCAGGGGAGTTGGGCAAAAAAATCAAGGTATTT
CALFPGELGKKIKVF
>TRGV4|few|TRGJ1/TRGJ2|13
TGTGCCACCTGGGATGGGTTTTGGTATAAGAAACTCTTT
CATWDGFWYKKLF
>TRGV3|few|TRGJP2|16
TGTGCCACCTGGGACAGAGGAGATAGTAGTGATTGGATCAAGACGTTT
CATWDRGDSSDWIKTF
>TRGV2|few|TRGJP2|15
TGTGCCACCTGGGACGGAAATAGTAGAGATTGGATCAAGACGTTT
CATWDGNSRDWIKTF
>TRGV5|NA|TRGJ1/TRGJ2|11
TGTGCCACCTGGGATTTACGGGAGAAACTCTTT
CATWDLREKLF
>TRGV5|few|TRGJ1/TRGJ2|13
TGTGCCACCTGGGACAGGCCACCCAATGAGAAACTCTTT
CATWDRPPNEKLF
>TRGV3|few|TRGJ1/TRGJ2|14
TGTGCCACCTGGGACAGGTGCGATTATTATAAGAAACTCTTT
CATWDRCDYYKKLF
>TRGV4|NA|TRGJ1/TRGJ2|15
TGTGCCACCTGGGATGGGCCCCCCTATTATTATAAGAAACTCTTT
CATWDGPPYYYKKLF
>TRGV4|NA|TRGJP2|15
TGTGCCACCTGGGATGGTAATGTTAGTGATTGGATCAAGACGTTT
CATWDGNVSDWIKTF
>TRGV2|medium-sized|TRGJ1/TRGJ2|13
TGTGCCACCTGGGACGGCCGTTATTATAAGAAACTCTTT
CATWDGRYYKKLF
>TRGV9|few|TRGJ1/TRGJ2|13
TGTGCCTTGTGGGAGGTGCTACATTATAAGAAACTCTTT
CALWEVLHYKKLF
>TRGV9|NA|TRGJ1/TRGJ2|15
TGTGCCTTGTGGGAGGCGGAAGGAGTTTATTATAAGAAACTCTTT
CALWEAEGVYYKKLF
>TRGV9|NA|TRGJ1/TRGJ2|18
TGTGCCTTGTGGGAGGATCCCCCCCGCGACGGGAATTATTATAAGAAACTCTTT
CALWEDPPRDGNYYKKLF
>TRGV2|NA|TRGJ1/TRGJ2|11
TGTGCCACCTGGGACGCGCATAAGAAACTCTTT
CATWDAHKKLF
>TRGV9|few|TRGJ1/TRGJ2|12
TGTGCCTTGTGGGAGGGAATTTATAAGAAACTCTTT
CALWEGIYKKLF
>TRGV3|few|TRGJ1/TRGJ2|14
TGTGCCACCTGGGACCGAAACAATTATTATAAGAAACTCTTT
CATWDRNNYYKKLF
>TRGV2|NA|TRGJ1/TRGJ2|14
TGTGCCACCTGGGACGGGGCGTGGGATTATAAGAAACTCTTT
CATWDGAWDYKKLF
>TRGV4|few|TRGJP2|16
TGTGCCACCTGGGATGGGCCAAGGGGTAGTGATTGGATCAAGACGTTT
CATWDGPRGSDWIKTF
>TRGV8|NA|TRGJP2|14
TGTGCCACCTGGGATACTAGTAGTGATTGGATCAAGACGTTT
CATWDTSSDWIKTF
>TRGV4|NA|TRGJ1/TRGJ2|13
TGTGCCACCTGGGATGGGGTATATTATAAGAAACTCTTT
CATWDGVYYKKLF